This T cell receptor beta chain emerged from a study of graft-versus-host responses after intestinal transplantation. Study-level background: Multivisceral, liver-intestinal, or isolated intestinal transplants were given to recipients. All recipients were given anti-thymocyte globulin induction, and tacrolimus and steroids were then administered for approximately 3 years. Study findings and constraints: Recipient-marrow GvH clones were detected, some having first appeared in ileum or blood. Declining HvG levels early post-transplant were linked to peak circulating GvH clone levels.

Trimming stripped 4 bases from V and 6 bases from J, with 13 bases between. The CDR3 runs to 15 residues. In germline, CDR1 is MNHEY, CDR2 SMNVEV (reference sequence). On this clone itself: Its antigen is undetermined.

Data came from immunoSEQ multiplex PCR; TCRdb stores just in-frame clones and leaves some out. The sample includes tens of thousands of clones, 80% to 90% of them seen just once. The sequenced sample was unstimulated CD8+ T cells sorted from spleen or lymph node cells, obtained before intestinal transplant. The clonotype comes from a human donor who received an intestinal transplant. The chain joins TRBV27 to TRBJ2-6; D is perhaps TRBD1 (5 bases). The DNA of the CDR3 is TGTGCCAGCAGTTCAGGGCTGCCTTTGGCCAACGTCCTGACTTTC. This encodes CASSSGLPLANVLTF.